These T cell receptor beta chains were read from a single sample in a study of regulatory T cells in long-lasting Graves disease. Each CDR3 protein gets one entry after TCRdb re-called the multiplex PCR reads with MiXCR. The table lists under 500,000 distinct CDR3 sequences, over 15% of them singletons, with around a tenth in the top ten. The sample also formed part of further work on T cells in Graves' hyperthyroidism and ophthalmopathy.

This sample comprised peripheral blood mononuclear cells (PBMCs), obtained at new diagnosis, from a patient treated with antithyroid drugs. These receptors originate from a woman aged 25 to 39 with Graves disease. CDR3s include the opening cysteine and the closing phenylalanine or tryptophan. The D gene is left open where the match is weak. Size is omitted from some rows. Given values are once, few, many or a class for expanded clones.

clone size | J gene | D gene | V gene | CDR3 DNA | CDR3 protein
- | TRBJ2-1 | - | TRBV4-2 | TGTGCCAGCAGTCCCCGAGTCGGTCTTGCTACTACTAGGCTGGACAATGAGCAGTTCTTC | CASSPRVGLATTRLDNEQFF
many | TRBJ2-1 | TRBD2 | TRBV13 | TGTGCCAGCAGCTTAGGGCGGGGGACTTTAAATGAGCAGTTCTTC | CASSLGRGTLNEQFF
- | TRBJ2-3 | - | TRBV30 | TGTGCCTGGAGTAGACCCACATTCCGCGGGAGCACAGATACGCAGTATTTT | CAWSRPTFRGSTDTQYF
few | TRBJ2-4 | - | TRBV20-1 | TGCAGTGCTAGAGATGGGGGGACCAACGTCAACATTCAGTACTTC | CSARDGGTNVNIQYF
- | TRBJ2-5 | TRBD2 | TRBV18 | TGTGCCAGCTCACCGGGACTAGAGAGAGAGGCCCAGTACTTC | CASSPGLEREAQYF
many | TRBJ1-1 | TRBD1 | TRBV12-3/TRBV12-4 | TGTGCCAGCGGACAGGCCTTCGGCACTGAAGCTTTCTTT | CASGQAFGTEAFF
many | TRBJ2-1 | - | TRBV18 | TGTGCCAGCTCCCAGCCGGGGAGCTCCTACAATGAGCAGTTCTTC | CASSQPGSSYNEQFF
many | TRBJ2-7 | TRBD1 | TRBV7-3 | TGTGCCAGCAGCACATCAGGGGGCGAGCAGTACTTC | CASSTSGGEQYF
many | TRBJ2-7 | - | TRBV11-2 | TGTGCCAGCATCACCTACGAGCAGTACTTC | CASITYEQYF
few | TRBJ2-1 | TRBD1 | TRBV20-1 | TGCAGTGCTAGTCGAACAGGGGGCAATGAGCAGTTCTTC | CSASRTGGNEQFF
- | TRBJ2-1 | - | TRBV24-1 | TGTGCCACCAGTGATTTGTGGGGGAATTACAATGAGCAGTTCTTC | CATSDLWGNYNEQFF
- | TRBJ2-3 | TRBD2 | TRBV6-1 | TGTGCCAGCTTTAGCGGGAACCCAGATACGCAGTATTTT | CASFSGNPDTQYF
many | TRBJ2-3 | TRBD1 | TRBV28 | TGTGCCAGCAGTTTACCGCAGGGGGCGGATACGCAGTATTTT | CASSLPQGADTQYF
few | TRBJ2-5 | TRBD1 | TRBV5-4 | TGTGCCAGCAGCCCCGGGACAGCCAAAAGCCAGGGGACCCAGTACTTC | CASSPGTAKSQGTQYF
many | TRBJ2-1 | - | TRBV28 | TGTGCCAGCAGTTCAGTGGTGGAGAAAGAGTTCTTC | CASSSVVEKEFF
few | TRBJ2-2 | TRBD2 | TRBV7-6 | TGTGCCAGCAGCTTAGGACTAGCGGGAGGGCCGAACACCGGGGAGCTGTTTTTT | CASSLGLAGGPNTGELFF
few | TRBJ2-6 | - | TRBV10-3 | TGTGCCATCAGTGAGTCGATGCTTGGTGGGGCCAACGTCCTGACTTTC | CAISESMLGGANVLTF
many | TRBJ2-5 | - | TRBV2 | TGTGCCAGCAGTGAAGGGACGGCCCCCCGAGAGACCCAGTACTTC | CASSEGTAPRETQYF
many | TRBJ1-1 | - | TRBV30 | TGTGCCTGGGGGGTAGGACCTGAAGCTTTCTTT | CAWGVGPEAFF
- | TRBJ2-1 | TRBD2 | TRBV19 | TGTGCCAGTAGTATCGGGACTAGCGGGAGTGGTGAGCAGTTCTTC | CASSIGTSGSGEQFF
many | TRBJ1-3 | - | TRBV11-2 | TGTGCCAGCAGCTTCTCTGGAAACACCATATATTTT | CASSFSGNTIYF
many | TRBJ2-2 | - | TRBV20-1 | TGCAGTGCTAGAGTGCAAGGGGTTTCCACCGGGGAGCTGTTTTTT | CSARVQGVSTGELFF
many | TRBJ2-5 | TRBD2 | TRBV18 | TGTGCCAGCTCACCACCGAGCGGGAGGGCCGGTGAGACCCAGTACTTC | CASSPPSGRAGETQYF
many | TRBJ1-2 | - | TRBV7-2 | TGTGCCAGCAGCCCTCGGACGGGGTTAGCCTATGGCTACACCTTC | CASSPRTGLAYGYTF
many | TRBJ1-1 | TRBD1 | TRBV9 | TGTGCCAGCAGCCCAGGGGGGGAATCCCCCAGGAACACTGAAGCTTTCTTT | CASSPGGESPRNTEAFF
- | TRBJ2-3 | TRBD1 | TRBV7-3 | TGTGCCAGCAGCCCAAAACAGGGGATCGTAGGAGGAGATACGCAGTATTTT | CASSPKQGIVGGDTQYF
few | TRBJ2-1 | - | TRBV27 | TGTGCCAGCAGTACTTTCAGGGTGAGGGGCAATGAGCAGTTCTTC | CASSTFRVRGNEQFF
few | TRBJ1-5 | TRBD1 | TRBV6-2/TRBV6-3 | TGTGCCAGCAGTGAATTTACGACAGGGCGAAATCAGCCCCAGCATTTT | CASSEFTTGRNQPQHF
- | TRBJ2-1 | - | TRBV29-1 | TGCAGCGGCCGTTCGCCTTCCTACAATGAGCAGTTCTTC | CSGRSPSYNEQFF
many | TRBJ2-3 | - | TRBV28 | TGTGCCAGCAGTTTAATACAGGAGAGACATACGCAGTATTTT | CASSLIQERHTQYF
few | TRBJ2-7 | TRBD1 | TRBV10-3 | TGTGCCATCAGCCCAGGGACAGGTGACTACGAGCAGTACTTC | CAISPGTGDYEQYF
many | TRBJ2-2 | - | TRBV5-1 | TGCGCCAGCAGCTTAAACTTGGCCGGGCCCGCCGGGGAGCTGTTTTTT | CASSLNLAGPAGELFF
- | TRBJ2-3 | TRBD2 | TRBV7-8 | TGTGCCAGCAGCCAAGGACTAGCGGTATACACAGATACGCAGTATTTT | CASSQGLAVYTDTQYF
many | TRBJ1-1 | - | TRBV18 | TGTGCCAGCTCACCGGGCCGCATGAACACTGAAGCTTTCTTT | CASSPGRMNTEAFF
- | TRBJ2-7 | TRBD1 | TRBV10-3 | TGTGCCGTGGGACAGGGGGAAAGCTCCTACGAGCAGTACTTC | CAVGQGESSYEQYF
few | TRBJ2-2 | TRBD2 | TRBV2 | TGTGCCAGCAGTGAAGATCCGTGGGTAGCGGGAGGGGTCGGGGAGCTGTTTTTT | CASSEDPWVAGGVGELFF
- | TRBJ2-6 | - | TRBV5-1 | TGCGCCAGCAGCTGGGACAAGTGGGCCAACGTCCTGACTTTC | CASSWDKWANVLTF
few | TRBJ2-7 | - | TRBV27 | TGTGCCAGCAGTCCGGGGGCTATCCCATCCTACGAGCAGTACTTC | CASSPGAIPSYEQYF
many | TRBJ2-1 | - | TRBV7-3 | TGTGCCAGCAGCCCCCGGGCGAGCTCCTACAATGAGCAGTTCTTC | CASSPRASSYNEQFF
many | TRBJ2-5 | - | TRBV5-4 | TGTGCCAGCAGCCCACGCTGGAGCGGGCCCTCCCAAGAGACCCAGTACTTC | CASSPRWSGPSQETQYF
few | TRBJ1-4 | - | TRBV4-3 | TGCGCCAGCAGCCAAGATTTAGGCGATAATAATGAAAAACTGTTTTTT | CASSQDLGDNNEKLFF
- | TRBJ2-1 | TRBD2 | TRBV11-3 | TGTGCCAGCAGCTTTAGGGCTAGCGGTACACGGGAGCAGTTCTTC | CASSFRASGTREQFF
many | TRBJ2-1 | - | TRBV7-9 | TGTGCCAGCAGCCGGACGCTAAGGCCGGGTGAGCAGTTCTTC | CASSRTLRPGEQFF
- | TRBJ2-3 | TRBD2 | TRBV19 | TGTGCCAGCACCCGCCGGGACTATCCAGATACGCAGTATTTT | CASTRRDYPDTQYF
few | TRBJ1-5 | - | TRBV24-1 | TGTGCCACCAGTGATTTGGCAGGGGATCAGCCCCAGCATTTT | CATSDLAGDQPQHF
- | TRBJ2-2 | TRBD2 | TRBV14 | TGTGCCAGCAGCCCGACTAGCCCGACGAACACCGGGGAGCTGTTTTTT | CASSPTSPTNTGELFF
many | TRBJ2-5 | - | TRBV2 | TGTGCCAGCTCCACTATCTGGGATAGTGGGGAGACCCAGTACTTC | CASSTIWDSGETQYF
many | TRBJ1-1 | - | TRBV18 | TGTGCCAGCTCAGATCAGTTTAGGGCTTTCTTT | CASSDQFRAFF
many | TRBJ2-2 | - | TRBV7-2 | TGTGCCAGCAGCCTCCAGGACACCGGGGAGCTGTTTTTT | CASSLQDTGELFF
few | TRBJ1-1 | - | TRBV29-1 | TGCAGCGTGCCCGGGAACACTGAAGCTTTCTTT | CSVPGNTEAFF
- | TRBJ2-6 | TRBD1 | TRBV2 | TGTGCCAGCAGGGGGTTGGACGGACAGGGCCCCTCTGGGGCCAACGTCCTGACTTTC | CASRGLDGQGPSGANVLTF
many | TRBJ2-7 | TRBD2 | TRBV10-3 | TGTGCCATCAATAGGGGACTAGCAGACTACGAGCAGTACTTC | CAINRGLADYEQYF
- | TRBJ1-5 | - | TRBV9 | TGTGCCAGCAGCGTAGATGGACGGAACAATCAGCCCCAGCATTTT | CASSVDGRNNQPQHF
few | TRBJ1-1 | - | TRBV28 | TGTGCCAGCAGTTCAGCTGAAGCTTTCTTT | CASSSAEAFF
- | TRBJ2-1 | TRBD2 | TRBV28 | TGTGCCAGCACCTTGGGGGGGGAGAGCTCCTACAATGAGCAGTTCTTC | CASTLGGESSYNEQFF
- | TRBJ1-5 | - | TRBV25-1 | TGTGCCAGCAGTGGGGGGGACACAGGGAGCAATCAGCCCCAGCATTTT | CASSGGDTGSNQPQHF